This TCR beta chain was recorded in a study of blood T cells in healthy people across ages. This clonotype was observed a handful of times. Caucasian individuals from Russia who were healthy and aged roughly 6 to 95 acted as donors. CDR1 and CDR2 from the germline V gene are KGHSH and LQKENI. The junction had 10 bases not matched to a gene; V was cut back by 5 bases and J by 11 bases. This CDR3 is built from 13 residues. With a J-beta primer mix and a sample-barcoded 5' primer, a second PCR ran about 7 to 11 cycles. Each CDR3 protein gets one entry after TCRdb re-called the 5' RACE reads with MiXCR. The sample lists 700,000 or so distinct CDR3 sequences; 40% to 45% were seen once.

The specimen was blood. The sequence was collected from a man older than 75 in good health. V is TRBV18 and J is TRBJ2-5, with TRBD1 matching 8 bases. CDR3 sequence: CASSGQGSEKQYF. As DNA, the CDR3 is TGTGCCAGCTCAGGACAGGGTTCTGAGAAGCAGTACTTC.